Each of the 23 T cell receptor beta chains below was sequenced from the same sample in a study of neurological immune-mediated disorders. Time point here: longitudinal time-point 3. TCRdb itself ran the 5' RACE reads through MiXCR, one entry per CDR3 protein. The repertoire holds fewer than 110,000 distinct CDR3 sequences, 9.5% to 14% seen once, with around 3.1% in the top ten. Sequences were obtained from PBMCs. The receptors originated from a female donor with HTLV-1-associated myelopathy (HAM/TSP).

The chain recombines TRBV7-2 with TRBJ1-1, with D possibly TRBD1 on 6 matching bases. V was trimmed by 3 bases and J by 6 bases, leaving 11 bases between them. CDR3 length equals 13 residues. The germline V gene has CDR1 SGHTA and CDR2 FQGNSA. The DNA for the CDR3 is TGTGCCAGCAGCTTTATACAGGGAGCTGAAGCTTTCTTT. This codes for CASSFIQGAEAFF.

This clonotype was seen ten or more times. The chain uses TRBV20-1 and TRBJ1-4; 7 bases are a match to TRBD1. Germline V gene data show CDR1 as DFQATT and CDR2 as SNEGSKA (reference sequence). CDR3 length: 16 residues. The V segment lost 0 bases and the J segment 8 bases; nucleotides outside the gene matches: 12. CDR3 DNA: TGCAGTGCTAGAGATAAGTTTCGACAGGGAAACGAAAAACTGTTTTTT. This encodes CSARDKFRQGNEKLFF.

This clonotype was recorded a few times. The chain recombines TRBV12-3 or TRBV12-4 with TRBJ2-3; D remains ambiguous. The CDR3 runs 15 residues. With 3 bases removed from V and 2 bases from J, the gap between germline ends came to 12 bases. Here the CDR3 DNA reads TGTGCCAGCAGTTTTCTGAACAACCCCACAGATACGCAGTATTTT. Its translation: CASSFLNNPTDTQYF.

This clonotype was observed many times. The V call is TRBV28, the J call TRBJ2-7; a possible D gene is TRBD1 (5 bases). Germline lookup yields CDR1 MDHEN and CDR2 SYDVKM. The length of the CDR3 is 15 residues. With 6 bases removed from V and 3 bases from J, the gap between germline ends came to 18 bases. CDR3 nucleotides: TGTGCCAGCAGCATAGATAACAGGCCGTTCTACGAGCAGTACTTC. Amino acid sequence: CASSIDNRPFYEQYF. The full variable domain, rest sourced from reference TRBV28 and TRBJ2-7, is DVKVTQSSRYLVKRTGEKVFLECVQDMDHENMFWYRQDPGLGLRLIYFSYDVKMKEKGDIPEGYSVSREKKERFSLILESASTNQTSMYLCASSIDNRPFYEQYFGPGTRLTVT.

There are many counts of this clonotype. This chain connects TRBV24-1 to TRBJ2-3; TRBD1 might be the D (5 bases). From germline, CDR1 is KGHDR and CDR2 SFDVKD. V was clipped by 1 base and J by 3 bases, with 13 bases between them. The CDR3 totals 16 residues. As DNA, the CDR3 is TGTGCCACCAGTGATTTAACAAGGGGCGAAACAGATACGCAGTATTTT. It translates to CATSDLTRGETDTQYF.

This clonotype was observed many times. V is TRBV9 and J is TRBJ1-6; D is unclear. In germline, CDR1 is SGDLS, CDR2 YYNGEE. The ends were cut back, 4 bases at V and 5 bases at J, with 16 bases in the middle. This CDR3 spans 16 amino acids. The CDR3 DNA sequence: TGTGCCAGCAGCCCACCTCCCCGGGATAATAATTCACCCCTCCACTTT. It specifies CASSPPPRDNNSPLHF. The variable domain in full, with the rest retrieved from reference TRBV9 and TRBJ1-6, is DSGVTQTPKHLITATGQRVTLRCSPRSGDLSVYWYQQSLDQGLQFLIQYYNGEERAKGNILERFSAQQFPDLHSELNLSSLELGDSALYFCASSPPPRDNNSPLHFGNGTRLTVT.

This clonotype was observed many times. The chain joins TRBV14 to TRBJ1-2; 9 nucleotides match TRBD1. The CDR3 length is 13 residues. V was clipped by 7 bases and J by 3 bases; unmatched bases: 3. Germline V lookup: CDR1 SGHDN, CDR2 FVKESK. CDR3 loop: CASTRDRDYGYTF. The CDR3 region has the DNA TGTGCCAGCACCAGGGACAGGGACTATGGCTACACCTTC.

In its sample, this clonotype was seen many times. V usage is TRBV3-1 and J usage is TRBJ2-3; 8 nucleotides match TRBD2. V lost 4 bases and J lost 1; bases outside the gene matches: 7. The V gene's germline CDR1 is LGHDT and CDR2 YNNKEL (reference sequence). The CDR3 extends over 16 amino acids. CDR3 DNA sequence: TGTGCCAGCAGCCCCGAGACTAGCGAGGGCACAGATACGCAGTATTTT. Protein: CASSPETSEGTDTQYF.

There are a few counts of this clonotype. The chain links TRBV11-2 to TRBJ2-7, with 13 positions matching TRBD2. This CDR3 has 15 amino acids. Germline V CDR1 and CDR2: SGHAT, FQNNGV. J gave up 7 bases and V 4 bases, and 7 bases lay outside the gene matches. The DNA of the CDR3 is TGTGCCAGCAGCTCCACTAGCGGGGGGGCTCGGGAGCAGTACTTC. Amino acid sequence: CASSSTSGGAREQYF.

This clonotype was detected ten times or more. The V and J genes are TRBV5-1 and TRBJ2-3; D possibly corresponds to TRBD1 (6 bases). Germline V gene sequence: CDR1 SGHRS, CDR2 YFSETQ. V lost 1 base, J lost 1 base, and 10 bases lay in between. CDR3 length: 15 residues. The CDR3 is CASSLRAGGTDTQYF. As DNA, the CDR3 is TGCGCCAGCAGCTTGCGTGCAGGGGGCACAGATACGCAGTATTTT.

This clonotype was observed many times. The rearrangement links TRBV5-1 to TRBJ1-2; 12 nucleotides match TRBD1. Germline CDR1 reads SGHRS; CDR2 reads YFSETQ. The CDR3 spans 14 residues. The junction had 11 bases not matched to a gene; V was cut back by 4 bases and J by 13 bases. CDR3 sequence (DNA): TGCGCCAGCAGCATTGTGCCGGGACAGGGGGCGGGCACCTTC. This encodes CASSIVPGQGAGTF.

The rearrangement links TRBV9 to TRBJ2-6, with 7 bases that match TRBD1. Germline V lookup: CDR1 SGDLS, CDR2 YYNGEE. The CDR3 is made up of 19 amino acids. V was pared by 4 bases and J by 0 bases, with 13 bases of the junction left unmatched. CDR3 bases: TGTGCCAGCAGCTCCCCGAGAGGACAGGCCTACTCTGGGGCCAACGTCCTGACTTTC. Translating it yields CASSSPRGQAYSGANVLTF. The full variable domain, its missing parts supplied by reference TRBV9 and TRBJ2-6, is DSGVTQTPKHLITATGQRVTLRCSPRSGDLSVYWYQQSLDQGLQFLIQYYNGEERAKGNILERFSAQQFPDLHSELNLSSLELGDSALYFCASSSPRGQAYSGANVLTFGAGSRLTVL.

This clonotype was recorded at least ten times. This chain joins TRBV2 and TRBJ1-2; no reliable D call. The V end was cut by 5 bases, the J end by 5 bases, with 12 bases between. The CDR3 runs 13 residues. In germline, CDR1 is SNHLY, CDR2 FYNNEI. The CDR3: CASSRTREYGYTF. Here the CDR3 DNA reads TGTGCCAGCAGTAGGACCCGAGAGTATGGCTACACCTTC.

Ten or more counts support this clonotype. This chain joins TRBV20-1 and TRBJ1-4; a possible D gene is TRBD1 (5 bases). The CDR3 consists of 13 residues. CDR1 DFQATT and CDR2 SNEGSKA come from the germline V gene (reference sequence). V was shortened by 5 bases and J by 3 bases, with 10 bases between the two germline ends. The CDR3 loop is CSAFDRSNEKLFF. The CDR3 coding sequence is TGCAGTGCTTTCGACAGATCTAATGAAAAACTGTTTTTT.

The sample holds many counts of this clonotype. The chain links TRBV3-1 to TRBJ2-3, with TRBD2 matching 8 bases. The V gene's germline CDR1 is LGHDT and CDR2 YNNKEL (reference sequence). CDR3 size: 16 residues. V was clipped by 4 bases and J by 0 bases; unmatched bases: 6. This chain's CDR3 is CASSLRTSRSTDTQYF. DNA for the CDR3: TGTGCCAGCAGCCTCCGGACTAGCCGCAGCACAGATACGCAGTATTTT.

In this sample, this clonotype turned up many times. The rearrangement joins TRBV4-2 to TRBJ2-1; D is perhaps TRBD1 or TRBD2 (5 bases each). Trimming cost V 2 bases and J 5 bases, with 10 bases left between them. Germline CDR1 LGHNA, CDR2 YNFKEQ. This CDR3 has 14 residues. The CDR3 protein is CASSQTGLHNEQFF. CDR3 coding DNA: TGTGCCAGCAGCCAAACAGGACTGCACAATGAGCAGTTCTTC.

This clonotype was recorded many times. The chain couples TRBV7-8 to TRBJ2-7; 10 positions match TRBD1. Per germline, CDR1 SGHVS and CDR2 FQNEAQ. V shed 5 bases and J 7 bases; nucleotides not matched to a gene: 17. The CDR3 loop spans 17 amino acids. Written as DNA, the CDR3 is TGTGCCAGCAGCCTCGCCGGACCCGGGACAGGGGCGCGAGAGCAGTACTTC. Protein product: CASSLAGPGTGAREQYF.

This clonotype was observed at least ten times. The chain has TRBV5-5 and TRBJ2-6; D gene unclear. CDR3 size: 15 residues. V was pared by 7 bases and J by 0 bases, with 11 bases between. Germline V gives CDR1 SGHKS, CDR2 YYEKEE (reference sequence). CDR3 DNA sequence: TGTGCCAGCTGTGGCGCGGACTCTGGGGCCAACGTCCTGACTTTC. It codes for CASCGADSGANVLTF.

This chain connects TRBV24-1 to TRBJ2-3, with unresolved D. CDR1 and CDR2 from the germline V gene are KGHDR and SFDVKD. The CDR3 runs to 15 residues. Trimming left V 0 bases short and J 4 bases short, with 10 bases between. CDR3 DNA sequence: TGTGCCACCAGTGATTTGCAGGTCCAAGCAGATACGCAGTATTTT. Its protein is CATSDLQVQADTQYF.

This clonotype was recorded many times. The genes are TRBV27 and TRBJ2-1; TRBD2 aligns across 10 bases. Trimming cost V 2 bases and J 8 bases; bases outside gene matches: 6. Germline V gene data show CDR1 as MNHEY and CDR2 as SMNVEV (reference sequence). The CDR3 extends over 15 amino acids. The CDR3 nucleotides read TGTGCCAGCAGTTTAATAAGCGGGGGGGTCTATGAGCAGTTCTTC. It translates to CASSLISGGVYEQFF.

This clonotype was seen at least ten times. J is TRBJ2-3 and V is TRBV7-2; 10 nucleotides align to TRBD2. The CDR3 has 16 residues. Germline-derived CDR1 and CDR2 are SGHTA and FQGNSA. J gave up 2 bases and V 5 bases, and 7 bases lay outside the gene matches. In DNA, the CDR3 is TGTGCCAGCAGCGCGACTAGCGGGCGTTCCACAGATACGCAGTATTTT. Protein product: CASSATSGRSTDTQYF. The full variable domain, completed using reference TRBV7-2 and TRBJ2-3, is GAGVSQSPSNKVTEKGKDVELRCDPISGHTALYWYRQSLGQGLEFLIYFQGNSAPDKSGLPSDRFSAERTGGSVSTLTIQRTQQEDSAVYLCASSATSGRSTDTQYFGPGTRLTVL.

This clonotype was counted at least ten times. CDR3 residues: CASSIRQGDHEQYF. The CDR3 DNA follows: TGCGCCAGCAGCATACGACAGGGGGATCACGAGCAGTACTTC. V is TRBV5-1 and J is TRBJ2-7; TRBD1 matches at 9 bases. In germline, CDR1 is SGHRS, CDR2 YFSETQ. The CDR3 totals 14 residues. The V and J ends lost 4 bases and 5 bases, in that order; junction bases with no gene match: 7.

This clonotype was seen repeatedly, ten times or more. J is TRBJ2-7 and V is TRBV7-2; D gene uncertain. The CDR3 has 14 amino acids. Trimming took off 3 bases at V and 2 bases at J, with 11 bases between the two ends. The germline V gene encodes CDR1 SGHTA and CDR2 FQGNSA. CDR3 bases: TGTGCCAGCAGCTTCGGCAACCAGGCCTACGAGCAGTACTTC. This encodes CASSFGNQAYEQYF.